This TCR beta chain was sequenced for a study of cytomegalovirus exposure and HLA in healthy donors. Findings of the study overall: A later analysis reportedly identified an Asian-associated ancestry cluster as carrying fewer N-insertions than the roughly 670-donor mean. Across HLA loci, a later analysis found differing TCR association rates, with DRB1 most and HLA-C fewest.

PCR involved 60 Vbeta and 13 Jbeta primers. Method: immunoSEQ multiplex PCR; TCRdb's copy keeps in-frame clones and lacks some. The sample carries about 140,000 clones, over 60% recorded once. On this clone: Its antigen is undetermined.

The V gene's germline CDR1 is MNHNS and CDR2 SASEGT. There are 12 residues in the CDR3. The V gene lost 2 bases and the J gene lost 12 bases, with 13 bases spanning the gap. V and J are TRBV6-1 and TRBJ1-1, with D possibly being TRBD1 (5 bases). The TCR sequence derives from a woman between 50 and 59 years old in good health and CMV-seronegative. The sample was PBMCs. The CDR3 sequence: CASSENWGRTFF. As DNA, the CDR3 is TGTGCCAGCAGTGAAAATTGGGGGAGGACTTTCTTT.